This paragraph reports one T cell receptor beta chain. Its specificity is unknown. From RNA transcripts, TCR beta CDR3 regions were amplified. Researchers ran a first-round RT-PCR on the TCR CDR3 using the HTBI primer set. TCRdb re-called the multiplex PCR reads with MiXCR, one entry per CDR3 protein. Of around 690,000 distinct CDR3 sequences listed, 17% are singletons. This record belongs to a study of T cells in Graves' hyperthyroidism and ophthalmopathy. Findings and limits, study-wide: Ophthalmopathy stood apart from stable hyperthyroidism in a 13 V-J model.

Losses at the gene ends were 2 bases for V and 6 bases for J; bases not matched to a gene: 3. The CDR3 is 13 residues long. Per the germline V gene, CDR1 is GTSNPN and CDR2 is SVGIG (reference sequence). This receptor was obtained from a man over 45 with Graves' hyperthyroidism. This rearrangement joins TRBV30 to TRBJ2-1, with 8 bases matching TRBD2. Specimen: blood. CDR3 protein: CAWSLGLVNEQFF. The DNA of the CDR3 is TGTGCCTGGAGTCTGGGACTAGTCAATGAGCAGTTCTTC.